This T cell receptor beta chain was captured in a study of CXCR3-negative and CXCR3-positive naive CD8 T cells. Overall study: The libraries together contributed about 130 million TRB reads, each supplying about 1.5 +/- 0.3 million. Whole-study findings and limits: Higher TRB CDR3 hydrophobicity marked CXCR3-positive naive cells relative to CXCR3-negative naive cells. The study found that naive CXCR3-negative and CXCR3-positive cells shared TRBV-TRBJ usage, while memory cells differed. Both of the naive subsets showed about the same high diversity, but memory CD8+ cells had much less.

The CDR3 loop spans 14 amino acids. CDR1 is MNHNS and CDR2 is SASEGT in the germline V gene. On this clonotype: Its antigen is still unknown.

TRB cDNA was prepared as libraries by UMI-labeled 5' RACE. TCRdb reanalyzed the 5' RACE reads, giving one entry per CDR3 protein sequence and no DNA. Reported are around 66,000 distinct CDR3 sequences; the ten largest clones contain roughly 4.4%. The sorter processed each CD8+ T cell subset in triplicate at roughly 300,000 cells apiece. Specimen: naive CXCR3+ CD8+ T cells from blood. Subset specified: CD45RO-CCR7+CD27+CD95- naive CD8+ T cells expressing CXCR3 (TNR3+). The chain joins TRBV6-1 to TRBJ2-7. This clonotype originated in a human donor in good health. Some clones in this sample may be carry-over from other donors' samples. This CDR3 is CASSAAGEANEQYF.